This T cell receptor (beta chain) was identified in a study of shared clonotypes between healthy human individuals. About the study: Donors had three CD4 naive, three CD4 memory, two CD8 naive and one CD8 memory plate apiece.

Method: immunoSEQ multiplex PCR; TCRdb's copy keeps in-frame clones and lacks some. In the table there are around 2,000,000 clones, 85% to 95% of which are singletons. CDR1 and CDR2 from the germline V gene are SQVTM and ANQGSEA. The CDR3 runs to 17 residues. Trimming left V 7 bases short and J 4 bases short, with 28 bases between. This sequence originates from a man aged 18 to 29 in good health. The chain uses TRBV29-1 and TRBJ1-1, with D possibly TRBD1 on 5 matching bases. Material for sequencing was naive CD4+ T cells sorted from blood. The subset denotes: CD45RA+ positively selected. The DNA for the CDR3 is TGCAGCGCCCGGGGTGGGCAGGGCCGAAGGGGAGGCACTGAAGCTTTCTTT. This codes for CSARGGQGRRGGTEAFF.